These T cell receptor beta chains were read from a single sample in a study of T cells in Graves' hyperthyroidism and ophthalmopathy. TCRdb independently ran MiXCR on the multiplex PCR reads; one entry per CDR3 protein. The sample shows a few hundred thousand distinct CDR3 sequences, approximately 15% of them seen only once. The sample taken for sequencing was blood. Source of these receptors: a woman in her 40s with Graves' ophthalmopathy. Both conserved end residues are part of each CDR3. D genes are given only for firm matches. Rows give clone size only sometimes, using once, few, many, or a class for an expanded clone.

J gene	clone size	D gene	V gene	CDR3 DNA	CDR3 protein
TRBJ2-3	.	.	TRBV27	TGTGCCAGCAGTTTCAGGGACACCCTTACAGATACGCAGTATTTT	CASSFRDTLTDTQYF
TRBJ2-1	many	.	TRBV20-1	TGCAGTGCAACCCCCCAAGGTGGTGAGCAGTTCTTC	CSATPQGGEQFF
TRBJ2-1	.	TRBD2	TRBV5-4	TGTGCCAGCAGCTTCCGGGAGGAGGGTGAGCAGTTCTTC	CASSFREEGEQFF
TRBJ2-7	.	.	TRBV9	TGTGCCAGCAGCGTAGGGATGGACTACGAGCAGTACTTC	CASSVGMDYEQYF
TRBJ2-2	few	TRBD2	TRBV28	TGTGCCAGCAATCCTGGGGGACTAGCGGGAGGGCTCGGGGAGCTGTTTTTT	CASNPGGLAGGLGELFF
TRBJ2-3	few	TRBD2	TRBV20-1	TGCAGTCATAAAGGCCCTAGCGGGAGGTGGGATACGCAGTATTTT	CSHKGPSGRWDTQYF
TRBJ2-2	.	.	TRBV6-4	TGTGCCAGCAGTCAAGATAGCACCGGGGAGCTGTTTTTT	CASSQDSTGELFF
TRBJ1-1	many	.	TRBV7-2	TGTGCCAGCAGCACCCGCCGCGGGGGCACTGAAGCTTTCTTT	CASSTRRGGTEAFF
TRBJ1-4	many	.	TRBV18	TGTGCCAGCTCCGGGGCCTCAACTAATGAAAAACTGTTTTTT	CASSGASTNEKLFF
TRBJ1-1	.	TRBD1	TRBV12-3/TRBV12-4	TGTGCCAGCAACCCCGGGCTTGGCAGGGGGCCGACTGAAGCTTTCTTT	CASNPGLGRGPTEAFF
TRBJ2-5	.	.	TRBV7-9	TGTGCCAGCAGCTCGGACGGCCTCCGAGAGACCCAGTACTTC	CASSSDGLRETQYF
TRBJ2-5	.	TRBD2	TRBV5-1	TGCGCCAGCAGCCCCGGGGGGGAACGACAAGAGACCCAGTACTTC	CASSPGGERQETQYF
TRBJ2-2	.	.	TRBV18	TGTGCCAGCTCACCGGCGACAGGTTCAGGCGGGGAGCTGTTTTTT	CASSPATGSGGELFF
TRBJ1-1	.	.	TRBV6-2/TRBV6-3	TGTGCCAGCAGATCCCATCAGGGATGGACTGAAGCTTTCTTT	CASRSHQGWTEAFF
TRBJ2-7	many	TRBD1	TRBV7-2	TGTGCCAGCAGCTTAGGACAGGGGGGGATCTACGAGCAGTACTTC	CASSLGQGGIYEQYF
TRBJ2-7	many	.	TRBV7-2	TGTGCCAGCAGCTTTGCTAGCGAGTTCTCCTACGAGCAGTACTTC	CASSFASEFSYEQYF
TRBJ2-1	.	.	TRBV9	TGTGCCAGCAGCGTAGAAGGTAGCGCGGTGGGATTAAGCTCCTACAATGAGCAGTTCTTC	CASSVEGSAVGLSSYNEQFF
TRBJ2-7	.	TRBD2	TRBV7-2	TGTGCCAGCAGCTTCTTTCTAGCGGGAGGCTACGAGCAGTACTTC	CASSFFLAGGYEQYF
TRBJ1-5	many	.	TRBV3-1	TGTGCCAGCAGCCAAGGAACGGGAGGCAATCAGCCCCAGCATTTT	CASSQGTGGNQPQHF
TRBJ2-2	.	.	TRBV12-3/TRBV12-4	TGTGCCAGCAGTTTTACCACCTTAGTAGGCACCGGGGAGCTGTTTTTT	CASSFTTLVGTGELFF
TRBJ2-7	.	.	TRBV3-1	TGTGCCAGCAGCCAAGACGGAAGAGGAACCGAGCAGTACTTC	CASSQDGRGTEQYF
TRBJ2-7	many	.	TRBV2	TGTGCCAGCAGGAGGGGACCAAACTACGAGCAGTACTTC	CASRRGPNYEQYF
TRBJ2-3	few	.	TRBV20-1	TGCAGTGCTAGGTCTGGATTCACAGATACGCAGTATTTT	CSARSGFTDTQYF
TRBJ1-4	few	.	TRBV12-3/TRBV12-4	TGTGCCAGCCGGAAGAGACCTAATGAAAAACTGTTTTTT	CASRKRPNEKLFF
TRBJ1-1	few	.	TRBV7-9	TGTGCCAGCAGCTTACGAGAAAGAGCTTTCTTT	CASSLRERAFF
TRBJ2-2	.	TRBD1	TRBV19	TGTGCCAGTAGGCGAACAGGGGGCGCGAACACCGGGGAGCTGTTTTTT	CASRRTGGANTGELFF
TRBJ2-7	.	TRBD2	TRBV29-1	TGCAGCGTCGTTAGCGGGACTTACGAGCAGTACTTC	CSVVSGTYEQYF
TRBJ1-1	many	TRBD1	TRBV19	TGTGCCAGTAGTACCCAGGGGGGAGCGAACACTGAAGCTTTCTTT	CASSTQGGANTEAFF
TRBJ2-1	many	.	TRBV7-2	TGTGCCAGCAGCTTAGACATCAGCGGGTCCTACAATGAGCAGTTCTTC	CASSLDISGSYNEQFF
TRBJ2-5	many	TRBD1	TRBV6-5	TGTGCCAGCAGTTACGGACAGGGAGAGACCCAGTACTTC	CASSYGQGETQYF
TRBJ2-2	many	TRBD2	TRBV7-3	TGTGCCAGCAGCATCTCGGGCGGGGGGCGCCTGAACACCGGGGAGCTGTTTTTT	CASSISGGGRLNTGELFF
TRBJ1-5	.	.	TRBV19	TGTGCCAGTAACGCCTGGCGGAATCAGCCCCAGCATTTT	CASNAWRNQPQHF
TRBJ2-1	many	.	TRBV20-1	TGCAGTGCCGGGAGTTCAAAATACAATGAGCAGTTCTTC	CSAGSSKYNEQFF